This T cell receptor (beta chain) is drawn from a study of technical replicates of blood from a few donors. Measured with immunoSEQ multiplex PCR; TCRdb has only the in-frame clones, and not every one. The sample has 60,000 to 85,000 clones, approximately 97% seen once; the top ten hold approximately 0.2%. Germline CDR1 reads MGHRA; CDR2 reads YSYEKL. This CDR3 contains 13 residues. V was pared by 2 bases and J by 3 bases, with 8 bases between. What was sequenced was T cells isolated from PBMCs. The chain links TRBV4-1 to TRBJ2-7, with D unresolved. The receptor was derived from a human donor in good health. The CDR3 region is CASSQSGGYEQYF. The CDR3 nucleotides are TGCGCCAGCAGCCAATCCGGCGGCTACGAGCAGTACTTC.